This T cell receptor beta chain was captured in a study of blood T cells in healthy people across ages. About the research overall: Template switching recovered approximately one barcoded beta molecule for every two T cells. The study, taken as a whole, reports: Estimated diversity across one million T cells was deemed an underestimate.

Alongside a J-beta primer mix, a sample-barcoded 5' primer served in a second PCR lasting about 6 to 12 cycles. TCRdb fed the 5' RACE reads into MiXCR, producing one record per CDR3 protein. This sample carries some 1.4 million distinct CDR3 sequences, 42% of them seen once, and the ten largest clones take 7.9%. A note on this clonotype: Its antigen remains unknown.

Aged roughly 6 to 90, donors were systemically healthy Caucasians from Russia. Extraction yielded at least 5 micrograms of total RNA per sample. The CDR3 covers 15 residues. CDR1 is MNHEY and CDR2 is SVGAGI in the germline V gene. V lost 2 bases and J lost 3; bases outside the gene matches: 3. This sequence was found in a woman in her late teens or twenties in good health. This chain connects TRBV6-5 to TRBJ2-1; TRBD2 agrees at 8 bases. The material sequenced was blood. The CDR3: CASSYDSGNYNEQFF. Written as DNA, the CDR3 is TGTGCCAGCAGTTACGATAGCGGGAACTACAATGAGCAGTTCTTC.